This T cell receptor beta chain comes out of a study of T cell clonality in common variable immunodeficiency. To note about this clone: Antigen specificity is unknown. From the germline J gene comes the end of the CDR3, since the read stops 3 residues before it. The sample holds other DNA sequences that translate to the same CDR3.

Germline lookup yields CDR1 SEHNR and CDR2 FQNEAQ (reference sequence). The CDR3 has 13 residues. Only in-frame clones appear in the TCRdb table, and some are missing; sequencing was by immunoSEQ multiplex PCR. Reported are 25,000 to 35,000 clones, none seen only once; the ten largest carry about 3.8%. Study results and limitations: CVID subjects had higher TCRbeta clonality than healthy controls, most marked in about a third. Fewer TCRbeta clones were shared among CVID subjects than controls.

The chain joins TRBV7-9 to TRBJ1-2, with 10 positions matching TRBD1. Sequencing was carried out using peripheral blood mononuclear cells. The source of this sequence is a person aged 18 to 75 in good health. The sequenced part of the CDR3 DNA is TGTGCCAGCAGCTTTGACGGGACAGGGGCA. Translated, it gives CASSFDGTGA. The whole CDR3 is CASSFDGTGAYTF.